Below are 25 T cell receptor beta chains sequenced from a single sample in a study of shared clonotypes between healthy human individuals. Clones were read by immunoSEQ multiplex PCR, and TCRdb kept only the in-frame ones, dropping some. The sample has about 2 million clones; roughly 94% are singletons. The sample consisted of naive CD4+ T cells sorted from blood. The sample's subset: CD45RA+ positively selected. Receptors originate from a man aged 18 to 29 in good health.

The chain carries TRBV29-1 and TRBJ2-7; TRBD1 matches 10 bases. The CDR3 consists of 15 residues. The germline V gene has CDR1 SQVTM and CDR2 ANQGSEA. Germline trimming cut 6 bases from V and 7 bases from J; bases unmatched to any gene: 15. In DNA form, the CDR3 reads TGCAGCGTCTACCGATTAAGGACAGGGGGTCTGGAGCAGTACTTC. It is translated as CSVYRLRTGGLEQYF.

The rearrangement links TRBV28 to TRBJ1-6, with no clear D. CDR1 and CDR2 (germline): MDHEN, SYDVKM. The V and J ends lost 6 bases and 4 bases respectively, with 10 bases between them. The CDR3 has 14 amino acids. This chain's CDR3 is CASRVQRYNSPLHF. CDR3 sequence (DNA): TGTGCCAGCAGGGTGCAGAGATATAATTCACCCCTCCACTTT. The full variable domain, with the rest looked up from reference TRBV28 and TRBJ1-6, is DVKVTQSSRYLVKRTGEKVFLECVQDMDHENMFWYRQDPGLGLRLIYFSYDVKMKEKGDIPEGYSVSREKKERFSLILESASTNQTSMYLCASRVQRYNSPLHFGNGTRLTVT.

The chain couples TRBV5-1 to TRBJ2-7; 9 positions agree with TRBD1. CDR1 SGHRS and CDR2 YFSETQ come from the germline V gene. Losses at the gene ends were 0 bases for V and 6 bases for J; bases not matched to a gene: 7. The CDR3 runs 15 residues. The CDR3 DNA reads TGCGCCAGCAGCTTGGCCGGGACAGGGAGAATCGAGCAGTACTTC. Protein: CASSLAGTGRIEQYF.

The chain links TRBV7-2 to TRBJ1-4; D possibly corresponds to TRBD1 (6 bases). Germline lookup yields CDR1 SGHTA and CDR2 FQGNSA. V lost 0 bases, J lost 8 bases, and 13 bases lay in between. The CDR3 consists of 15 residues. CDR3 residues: CASSLARTAAEKLFF. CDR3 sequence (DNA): TGTGCCAGCAGCTTAGCCCGGACAGCGGCAGAAAAACTGTTTTTT.

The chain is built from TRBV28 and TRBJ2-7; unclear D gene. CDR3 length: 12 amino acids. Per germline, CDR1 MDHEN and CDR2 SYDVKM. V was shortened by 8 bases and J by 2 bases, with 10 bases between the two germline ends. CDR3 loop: CASGLPPYEQYF. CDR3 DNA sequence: TGTGCCAGCGGTCTGCCCCCCTACGAGCAGTACTTC.

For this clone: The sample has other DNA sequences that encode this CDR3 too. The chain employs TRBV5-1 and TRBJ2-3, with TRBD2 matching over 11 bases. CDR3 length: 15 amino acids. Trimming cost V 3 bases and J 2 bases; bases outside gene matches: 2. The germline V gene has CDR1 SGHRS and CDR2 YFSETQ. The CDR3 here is CASSSLAGDTDTQYF. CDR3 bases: TGCGCCAGCAGCTCACTAGCGGGGGACACAGATACGCAGTATTTT.

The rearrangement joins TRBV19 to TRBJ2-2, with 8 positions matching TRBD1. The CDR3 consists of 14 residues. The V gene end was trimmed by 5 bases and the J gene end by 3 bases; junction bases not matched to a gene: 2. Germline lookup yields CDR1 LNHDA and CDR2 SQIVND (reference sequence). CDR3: CASSQTGDTGELFF. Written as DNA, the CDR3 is TGTGCCAGTAGTCAGACAGGGGACACCGGGGAGCTGTTTTTT.

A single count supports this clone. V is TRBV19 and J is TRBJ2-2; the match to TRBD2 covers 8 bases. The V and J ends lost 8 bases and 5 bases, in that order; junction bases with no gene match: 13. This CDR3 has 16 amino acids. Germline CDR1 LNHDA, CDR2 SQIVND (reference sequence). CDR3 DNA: TGTGCCAGTCTGTCCCGGGGGGGCCTTGGAACCGGGGAGCTGTTTTTT. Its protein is CASLSRGGLGTGELFF. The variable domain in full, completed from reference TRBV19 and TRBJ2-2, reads DGGITQSPKYLFRKEGQNVTLSCEQNLNHDAMYWYRQDPGQGLRLIYYSQIVNDFQKGDIAEGYSVSREKKESFPLTVTSAQKNPTAFYLCASLSRGGLGTGELFFGEGSRLTVL.

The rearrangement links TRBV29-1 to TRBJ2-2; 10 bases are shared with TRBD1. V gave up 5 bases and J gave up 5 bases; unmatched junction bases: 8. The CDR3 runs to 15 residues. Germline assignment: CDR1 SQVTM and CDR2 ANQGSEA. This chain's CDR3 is CSVLGTGVGTGELFF. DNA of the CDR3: TGCAGCGTTTTAGGGACAGGGGTCGGGACCGGGGAGCTGTTTTTT.

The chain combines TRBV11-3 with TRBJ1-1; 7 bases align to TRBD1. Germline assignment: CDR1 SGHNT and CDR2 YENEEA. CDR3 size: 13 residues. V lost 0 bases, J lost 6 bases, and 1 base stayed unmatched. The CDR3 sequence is CASSLDGTAEAFF. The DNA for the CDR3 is TGTGCCAGCAGCTTAGATGGGACAGCTGAAGCTTTCTTT.

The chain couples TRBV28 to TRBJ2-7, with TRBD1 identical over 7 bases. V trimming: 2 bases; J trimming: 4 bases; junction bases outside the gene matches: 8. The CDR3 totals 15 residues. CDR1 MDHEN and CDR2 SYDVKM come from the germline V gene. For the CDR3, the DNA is TGTGCCAGCAGTTTAGTTGGGACAGCATCTTACGAGCAGTACTTC. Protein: CASSLVGTASYEQYF.

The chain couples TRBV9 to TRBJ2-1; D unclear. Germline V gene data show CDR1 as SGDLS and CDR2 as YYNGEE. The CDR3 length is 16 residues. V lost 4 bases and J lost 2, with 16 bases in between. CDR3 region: CASSRRAESTYNEQFF. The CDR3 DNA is TGTGCCAGCAGCCGCCGGGCGGAGAGTACCTACAATGAGCAGTTCTTC. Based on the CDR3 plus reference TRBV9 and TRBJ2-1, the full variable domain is DSGVTQTPKHLITATGQRVTLRCSPRSGDLSVYWYQQSLDQGLQFLIQYYNGEERAKGNILERFSAQQFPDLHSELNLSSLELGDSALYFCASSRRAESTYNEQFFGPGTRLTVL.

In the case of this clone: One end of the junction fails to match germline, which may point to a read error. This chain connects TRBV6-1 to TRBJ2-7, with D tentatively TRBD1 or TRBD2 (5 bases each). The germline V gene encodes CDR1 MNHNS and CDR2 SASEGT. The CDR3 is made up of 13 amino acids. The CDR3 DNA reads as TGTGCCAGCAGTGAGGGACCCGAGAGACCTAAGGGCTTC. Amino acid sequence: CASSEGPERPKGF.

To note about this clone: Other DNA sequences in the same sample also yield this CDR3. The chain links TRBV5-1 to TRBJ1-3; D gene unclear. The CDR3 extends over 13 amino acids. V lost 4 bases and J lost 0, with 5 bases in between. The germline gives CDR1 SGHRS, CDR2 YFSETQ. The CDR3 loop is CASSASSGNTIYF. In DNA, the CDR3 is TGCGCCAGCAGCGCGAGCTCTGGAAACACCATATATTTT. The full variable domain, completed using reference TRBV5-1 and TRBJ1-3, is KAGVTQTPRYLIKTRGQQVTLSCSPISGHRSVSWYQQTPGQGLQFLFEYFSETQRNKGNFPGRFSGRQFSNSRSEMNVSTLELGDSALYLCASSASSGNTIYFGEGSWLTVV.

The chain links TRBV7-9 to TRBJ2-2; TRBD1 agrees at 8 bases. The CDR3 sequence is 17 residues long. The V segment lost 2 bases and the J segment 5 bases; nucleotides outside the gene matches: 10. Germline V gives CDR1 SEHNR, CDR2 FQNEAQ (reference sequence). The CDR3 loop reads CASSLTRGLSWTGELFF. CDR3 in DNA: TGTGCCAGCAGCTTAACCAGGGGGCTGAGTTGGACCGGGGAGCTGTTTTTT.

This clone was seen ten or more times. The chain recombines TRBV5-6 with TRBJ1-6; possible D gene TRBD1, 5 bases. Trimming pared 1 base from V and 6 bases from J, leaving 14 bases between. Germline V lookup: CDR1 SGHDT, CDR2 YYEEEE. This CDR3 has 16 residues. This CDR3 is CASSLHGGAVNSPLHF. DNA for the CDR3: TGTGCCAGCAGCTTGCACGGAGGGGCGGTTAATTCACCCCTCCACTTT. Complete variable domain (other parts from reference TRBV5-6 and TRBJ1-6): DAGVTQSPTHLIKTRGQQVTLRCSPKSGHDTVSWYQQALGQGPQFIFQYYEEEERQRGNFPDRFSGHQFPNYSSELNVNALLLGDSALYLCASSLHGGAVNSPLHFGNGTRLTVT.

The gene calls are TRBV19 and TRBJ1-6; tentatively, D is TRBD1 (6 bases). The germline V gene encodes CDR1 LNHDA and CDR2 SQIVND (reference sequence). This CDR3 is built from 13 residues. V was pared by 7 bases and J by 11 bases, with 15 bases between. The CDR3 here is CASKGDPDAPLHF. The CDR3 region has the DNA TGTGCCAGTAAGGGGGACCCCGATGCACCCCTCCACTTT.

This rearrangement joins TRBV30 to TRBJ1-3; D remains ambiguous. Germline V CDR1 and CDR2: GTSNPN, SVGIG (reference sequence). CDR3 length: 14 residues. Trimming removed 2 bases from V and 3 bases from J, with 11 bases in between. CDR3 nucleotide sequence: TGTGCCTGGAGTCTCGGCCGGTTTGGAAACACCATATATTTT. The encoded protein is CAWSLGRFGNTIYF.

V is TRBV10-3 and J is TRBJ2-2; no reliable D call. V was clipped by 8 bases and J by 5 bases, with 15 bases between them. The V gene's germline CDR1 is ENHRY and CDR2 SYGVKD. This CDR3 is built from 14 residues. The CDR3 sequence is CAIVSYPGTGELFF. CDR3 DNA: TGTGCCATCGTGTCCTACCCCGGGACCGGGGAGCTGTTTTTT.

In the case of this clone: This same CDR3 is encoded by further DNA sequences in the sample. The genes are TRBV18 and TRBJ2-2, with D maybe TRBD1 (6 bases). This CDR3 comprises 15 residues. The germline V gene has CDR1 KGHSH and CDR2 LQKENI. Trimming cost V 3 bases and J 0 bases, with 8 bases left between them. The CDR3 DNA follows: TGTGCCAGCTCACCCAGGACAGCGAACACCGGGGAGCTGTTTTTT. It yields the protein CASSPRTANTGELFF.

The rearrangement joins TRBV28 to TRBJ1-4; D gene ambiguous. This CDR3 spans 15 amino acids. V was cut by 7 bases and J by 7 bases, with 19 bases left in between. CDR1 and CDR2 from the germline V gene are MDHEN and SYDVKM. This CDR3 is CASNPPTVGGEKLFF. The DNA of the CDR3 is TGTGCCAGCAACCCCCCCACGGTCGGAGGTGAAAAACTGTTTTTT.

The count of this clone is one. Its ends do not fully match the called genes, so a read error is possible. DNA for the CDR3: TGTGCTAGCAGCCCAGGGGCCGGCACAGATACGCAGTATTTT. Translation gives CASSPGAGTDTQYF. The chain uses TRBV7-7 and TRBJ2-3; perhaps TRBD1 as D (6 bases). Germline values: CDR1 SSHAT, CDR2 FNYEAQ (reference sequence). The CDR3 covers 14 residues. Filled out from reference TRBV7-7 and TRBJ2-3, the complete variable domain reads GAGVSQSPRYKVTKRGQDVTLRCDPISSHATLYWYQQALGQGPEFLTYFNYEAQPDKSGLPSDRFSAERPEGSISTLTIQRTEQRDSAMYRCASSPGAGTDTQYFGPGTRLTVL.

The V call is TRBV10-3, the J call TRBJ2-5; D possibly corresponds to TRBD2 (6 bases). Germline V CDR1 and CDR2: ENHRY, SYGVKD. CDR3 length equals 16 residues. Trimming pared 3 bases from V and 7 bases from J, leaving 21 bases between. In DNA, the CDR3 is TGTGCCATCAGTGAAACGGGACCGGGAGCTTTAGGGACCCAGTACTTC. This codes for CAISETGPGALGTQYF.

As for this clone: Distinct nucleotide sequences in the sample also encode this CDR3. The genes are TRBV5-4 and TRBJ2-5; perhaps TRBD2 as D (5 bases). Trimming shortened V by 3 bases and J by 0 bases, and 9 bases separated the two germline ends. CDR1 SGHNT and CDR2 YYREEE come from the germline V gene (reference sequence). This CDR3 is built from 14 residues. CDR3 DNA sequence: TGTGCCAGCAGCTCTGGACTTAACCAAGAGACCCAGTACTTC. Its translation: CASSSGLNQETQYF. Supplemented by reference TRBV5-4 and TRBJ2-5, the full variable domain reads ETGVTQSPTHLIKTRGQQVTLRCSSQSGHNTVSWYQQALGQGPQFIFQYYREEENGRGNFPPRFSGLQFPNYSSELNVNALELDDSALYLCASSSGLNQETQYFGPGTRLLVL.

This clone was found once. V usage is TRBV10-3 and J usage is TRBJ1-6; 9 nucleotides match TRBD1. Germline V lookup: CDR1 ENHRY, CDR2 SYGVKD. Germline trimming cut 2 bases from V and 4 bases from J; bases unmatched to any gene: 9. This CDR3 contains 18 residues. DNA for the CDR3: TGTGCCATCAGTGAGGAGGGACAGGGATTCTCGTATAATTCACCCCTCCACTTT. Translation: CAISEEGQGFSYNSPLHF.